This T cell receptor (beta chain) was retrieved from a study of blood T cell repertoires in COVID-19. On the study more broadly: Collection of acute and convalescent COVID-19 samples took place in the United States, Italy and Spain.

Which cohort a participant joined came from the clinical history participants gave. CDR1 LGHDT and CDR2 YNNKEL come from the germline V gene (reference sequence). The CDR3 spans 17 residues. The trim removed 4 bases at V and 8 bases at J, leaving 15 bases unmatched. In the source study's methods: Amplification of reference gene primers was used by the study to estimate nucleated cell counts. The table came from immunoSEQ multiplex PCR; TCRdb's copy has only in-frame clones and leaves some out. The V and J calls and clone size are taken from that table; D and trimming were inferred from the DNA. The table lists some 270,000 clones, approximately 85% of them singletons.

The TCR originated in a woman in her fifties or sixties with acute COVID-19. V gene TRBV3-1 (or the pseudogene TRBV3-2) combines with J gene TRBJ2-4; 9 bases agree with TRBD2. Sequenced: PBMCs or T cells enriched from blood (not recorded which). As DNA, the CDR3 is TGTGCCAGCAGCCCCCGGGTTTTTCCGGGACTAGCATACATTCAGTACTTC. It is translated as CASSPRVFPGLAYIQYF.